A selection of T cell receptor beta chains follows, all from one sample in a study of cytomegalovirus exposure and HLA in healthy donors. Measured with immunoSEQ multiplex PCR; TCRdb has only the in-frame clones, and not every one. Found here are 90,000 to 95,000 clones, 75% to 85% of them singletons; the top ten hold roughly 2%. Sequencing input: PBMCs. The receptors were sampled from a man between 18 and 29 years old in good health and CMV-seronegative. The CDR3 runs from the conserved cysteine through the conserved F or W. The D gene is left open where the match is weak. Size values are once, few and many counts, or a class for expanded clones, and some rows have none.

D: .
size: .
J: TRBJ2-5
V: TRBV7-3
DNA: TGTGCCAGCAGCACCACGACAGGTTCGGAGACCCAGTACTTC
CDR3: CASSTTTGSETQYF

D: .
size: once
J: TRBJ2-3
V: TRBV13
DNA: TGTGCCAGCAGCCCCTACAGAAATTCATTGGATACGCAGTATTTT
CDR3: CASSPYRNSLDTQYF

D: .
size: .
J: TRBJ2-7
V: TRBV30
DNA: TGTGCCTGGAGTCCGCCGGCCAGGGTGAAGTCCTACGAGCAGTACTTC
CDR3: CAWSPPARVKSYEQYF

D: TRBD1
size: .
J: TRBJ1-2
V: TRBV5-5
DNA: TGTGCCAGCAGCTCGTGGACAGGGGGTGATGGCTACACCTTC
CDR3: CASSSWTGGDGYTF

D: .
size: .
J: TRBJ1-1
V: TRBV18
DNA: TGTGCCACGTCCGAGGGGGTGAACACTGAAGCTTTCTTT
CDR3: CATSEGVNTEAFF

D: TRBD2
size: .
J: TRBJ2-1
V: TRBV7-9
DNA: TGTGCCAGCAGCTTCGAAGGGACTAGCGGGGGGGCTGGCAATGAGCAGTTCTTC
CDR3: CASSFEGTSGGAGNEQFF

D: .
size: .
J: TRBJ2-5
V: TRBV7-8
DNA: TGTGCCAGCTCCGTGGGGGGGGGCCTCGAGACCCAGTACTTC
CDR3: CASSVGGGLETQYF

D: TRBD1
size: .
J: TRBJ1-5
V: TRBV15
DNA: TGTGCCACCAGCAGTCGTACAGGGGTTAGCAATCAGCCCCAGCATTTT
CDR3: CATSSRTGVSNQPQHF

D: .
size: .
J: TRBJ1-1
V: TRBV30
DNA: TGTGCCTGGGATATCATTACAGGGACTGAAGCTTTCTTT
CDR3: CAWDIITGTEAFF

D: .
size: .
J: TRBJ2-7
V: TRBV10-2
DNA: TGCGCCAGCAGAATTACAGCCTACGAGCAGTACTTC
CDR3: CASRITAYEQYF

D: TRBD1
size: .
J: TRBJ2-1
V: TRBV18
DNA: TGTGCCAGCTCAATGGGACAGGTTGAATACAATGAGCAGTTCTTC
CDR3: CASSMGQVEYNEQFF

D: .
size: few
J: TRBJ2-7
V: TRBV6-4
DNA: TGTGCCAGCAGTCTCGAGGGGGGGGGTGCCTACGAGCAGTACTTC
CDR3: CASSLEGGGAYEQYF

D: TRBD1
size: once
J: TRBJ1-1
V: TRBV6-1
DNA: TGTGCCAGCAGCCGACAGGGCGACACTGAAGCTTTCTTT
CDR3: CASSRQGDTEAFF

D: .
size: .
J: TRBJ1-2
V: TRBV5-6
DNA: TGTGCCAGCAGCTTGGGGGGGGTTAAGAATGGCTACACCTTC
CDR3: CASSLGGVKNGYTF

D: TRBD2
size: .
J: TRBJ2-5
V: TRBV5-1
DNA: TGCGCCAGCAGCTCGAGCAGCGGGGGGGAAGAGACCCAGTACTTC
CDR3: CASSSSSGGEETQYF